These 12 T cell receptor beta chains were sequenced from one sample in a study of PD-L1 blockade in urothelial cancer. Profiled with immunoSEQ multiplex PCR; TCRdb holds only in-frame clones, not every one. Altogether 29,000 or so clones are present, about 90% being singletons, with the ten largest covering approximately 3.1%. The source was PBMCs, collected around atezolizumab (anti-PD-L1) treatment. These receptors originate from a man between 45 and 60 years old with urothelial cancer.

CDR3 amino acids: CASSVTGSTNEKLFF. The CDR3 nucleotides read TGTGCCAGCAGTGTAACAGGGTCAACTAATGAAAAACTGTTTTTT. The chain links TRBV6-1 to TRBJ1-4, with a weak D call TRBD1 (6 bases). The CDR3 runs 15 residues. In germline, CDR1 is MNHNS, CDR2 SASEGT. V lost 4 bases and J 0 bases, leaving 9 bases between the germline ends.

As DNA, the CDR3 is TGTGCCAGCGGACCTCGACTAGTTGGGTCAGATACGCAGTATTTT. This translates into CASGPRLVGSDTQYF. The genes are TRBV28 and TRBJ2-3, with D possibly being TRBD2 (6 bases). The CDR3 runs to 15 residues. The V and J ends lost 8 bases and 4 bases respectively, with 19 bases between them. Germline CDR1 reads MDHEN; CDR2 reads SYDVKM.

The V call is TRBV5-4, the J call TRBJ1-2; weak D call: TRBD1 (6 bases). Germline V lookup: CDR1 SGHNT, CDR2 YYREEE (reference sequence). V was pared by 4 bases and J by 2 bases, with 12 bases between. There are 14 residues in the CDR3. The CDR3 region has the DNA TGTGCCAGCAGCCCCCGGACAGCCAACTATGGCTACACCTTC. Translated, it gives CASSPRTANYGYTF.

The V gene is TRBV7-9, the J gene TRBJ1-2, with 9 bases lining up with TRBD1. The V gene's germline CDR1 is SEHNR and CDR2 FQNEAQ (reference sequence). V lost 10 bases and J lost 4; bases outside the gene matches: 7. CDR3 length equals 13 residues. CDR3 in amino acids: CATPGTGSYGYTF. DNA of the CDR3: TGTGCCACCCCCGGGACAGGGTCCTATGGCTACACCTTC.

The chain uses TRBV6-1 and TRBJ2-3; perhaps TRBD2 as D (5 bases). Germline V gives CDR1 MNHNS, CDR2 SASEGT. The CDR3 sequence is 16 residues long. Trimming took 2 bases from V and 0 from J, leaving 12 bases between them. The CDR3 DNA reads TGTGCCAGCAGTGAAAATCTTAGGAGGAGCACAGATACGCAGTATTTT. Translation gives CASSENLRRSTDTQYF.

The V call is TRBV11-2, the J call TRBJ2-5, with 10 bases identical to TRBD2. Trimming cost V 4 bases and J 3 bases; bases outside gene matches: 5. CDR1 is SGHAT, CDR2 FQNNGV, per germline. The CDR3 is 15 residues long. CDR3 sequence (DNA): TGTGCCAGCAGCTCCCGACTAGCGGGCAAAGAGACCCAGTACTTC. Translating gives CASSSRLAGKETQYF.

The rearrangement joins TRBV5-1 to TRBJ2-2; TRBD2 matches 14 bases. The CDR3 totals 15 residues. The trim removed 6 bases at V and 9 bases at J, leaving 7 bases unmatched. The germline CDR1 and CDR2 sequences are SGHRS and YFSETQ. CDR3 nucleotides: TGCGCCAGCACAGGGACTAGCGGGAGTACCAGGGAGCTGTTTTTT. Protein product: CASTGTSGSTRELFF.

The table lists this clone with a few counts. J is TRBJ2-6 and V is TRBV9, with no clear D. Trimming stripped 1 base from V and 4 bases from J, with 24 bases between. The germline V gene has CDR1 SGDLS and CDR2 YYNGEE. This CDR3 has 20 amino acids. DNA of the CDR3: TGTGCCAGCAGCGTATCAATTTTGGGCCCCCCTACATCAGGGGCCAACGTCCTGACTTTC. Protein product: CASSVSILGPPTSGANVLTF.

CDR3 residues: CASSFGTGYGYTF. In nucleotides, the CDR3 is TGTGCCAGCAGCTTTGGGACAGGATATGGCTACACCTTC. The genes are TRBV14 and TRBJ1-2; 8 nucleotides agree with TRBD1. This CDR3 comprises 13 residues. Trimming removed 5 bases from V and 5 bases from J; junction bases left unmatched: 4. Germline CDR1 SGHDN, CDR2 FVKESK.

DNA for the CDR3: TGTGCCAGCAGCCCCTTATGGCAGGATGAAAAACTGTTTTTT. This encodes CASSPLWQDEKLFF. This chain uses TRBV5-8 with TRBJ1-4; the D is unclear. V gave up 4 bases and J gave up 6 bases, with 13 bases separating them. This CDR3 contains 14 residues. Germline lookup yields CDR1 SGHTS and CDR2 YDEGEE.

This clone was seen once. The chain combines TRBV11-3 with TRBJ2-1, with 12 bases fitting TRBD2. Germline trimming cut 3 bases from V and 6 bases from J; bases unmatched to any gene: 3. CDR3 length: 15 amino acids. Germline V gene data show CDR1 as SGHNT and CDR2 as YENEEA. CDR3 in DNA: TGTGCCAGCAGCTTGACTAGCGGGGGCCGCAATGAGCAGTTCTTC. Its translation is CASSLTSGGRNEQFF. Complete variable domain (other parts from reference TRBV11-3 and TRBJ2-1): EAGVVQSPRYKIIEKKQPVAFWCNPISGHNTLYWYLQNLGQGPELLIRYENEEAVDDSQLPKDRFSAERLKGVDSTLKIQPAELGDSAVYLCASSLTSGGRNEQFFGPGTRLTVL.

The V call is TRBV7-8, the J call TRBJ2-3; tentative D call: TRBD1 (6 bases). The CDR3 runs 15 residues. V was cut by 4 bases and J by 9 bases, with 20 bases left in between. CDR1 is SGHVS and CDR2 is FQNEAQ in the germline V gene. Here the CDR3 DNA reads TGTGCCAGCAGCTCGCGTCTGGACAGCACGGACACGCAGTATTTT. As protein: CASSSRLDSTDTQYF.